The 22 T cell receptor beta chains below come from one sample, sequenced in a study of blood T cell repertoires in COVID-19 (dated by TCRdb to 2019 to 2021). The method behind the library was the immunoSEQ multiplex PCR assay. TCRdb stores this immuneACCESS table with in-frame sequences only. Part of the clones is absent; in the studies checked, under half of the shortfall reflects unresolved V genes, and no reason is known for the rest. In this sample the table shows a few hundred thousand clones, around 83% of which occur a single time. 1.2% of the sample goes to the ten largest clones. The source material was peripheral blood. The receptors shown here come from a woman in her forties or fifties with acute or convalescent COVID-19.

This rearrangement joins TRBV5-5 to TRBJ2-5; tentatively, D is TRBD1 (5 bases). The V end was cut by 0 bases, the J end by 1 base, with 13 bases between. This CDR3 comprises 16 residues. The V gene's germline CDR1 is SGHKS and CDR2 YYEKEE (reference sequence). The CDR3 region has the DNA TGTGCCAGCAGCTTGGGCTGGGGCGGTGGCCAAGAGACCCAGTACTTC. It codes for CASSLGWGGGQETQYF.

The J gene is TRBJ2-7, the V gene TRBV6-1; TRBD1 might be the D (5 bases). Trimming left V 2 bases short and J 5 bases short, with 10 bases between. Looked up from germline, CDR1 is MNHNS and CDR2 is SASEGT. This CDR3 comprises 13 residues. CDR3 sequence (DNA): TGTGCCAGCAGTGAACAGGGAATCGACGAGCAGTACGTC. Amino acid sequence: CASSEQGIDEQYV.

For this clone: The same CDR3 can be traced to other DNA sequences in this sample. The CDR3 region is CASSIGLAGAYEQYF. CDR3 nucleotide sequence: TGTGCCAGTAGTATCGGACTAGCGGGAGCCTACGAGCAGTACTTC. The chain recombines TRBV19 with TRBJ2-7; 13 bases map to TRBD2. This CDR3 is 15 amino acids long. The trim removed 3 bases at V and 2 bases at J, leaving 1 base unmatched. Germline lookup yields CDR1 LNHDA and CDR2 SQIVND (reference sequence).

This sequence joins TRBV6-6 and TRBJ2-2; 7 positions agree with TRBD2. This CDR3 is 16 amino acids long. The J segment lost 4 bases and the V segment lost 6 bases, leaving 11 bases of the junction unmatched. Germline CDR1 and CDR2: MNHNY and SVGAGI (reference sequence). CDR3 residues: CASSPTRAGVTGELFF. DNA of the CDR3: TGTGCCAGCAGCCCTACCCGGGCGGGAGTCACCGGGGAGCTGTTTTTT.

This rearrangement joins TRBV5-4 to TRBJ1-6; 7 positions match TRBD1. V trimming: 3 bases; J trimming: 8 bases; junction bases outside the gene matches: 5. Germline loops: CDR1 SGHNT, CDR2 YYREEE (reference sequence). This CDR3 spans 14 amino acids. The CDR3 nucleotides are TGTGCCAGCAGCTACGACAGGGTAGATTCACCCCTCCACTTT. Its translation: CASSYDRVDSPLHF.

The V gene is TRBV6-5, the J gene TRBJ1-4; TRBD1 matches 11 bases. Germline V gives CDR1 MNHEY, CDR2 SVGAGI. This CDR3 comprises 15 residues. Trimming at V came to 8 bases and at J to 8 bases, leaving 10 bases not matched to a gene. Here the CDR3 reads CASARTGGVREKLFF. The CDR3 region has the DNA TGTGCCAGCGCCCGGACAGGGGGCGTTCGGGAAAAACTGTTTTTT.

The DNA of the CDR3 is TGTGCCAGCATGGGACAGTACTATTCCTACGAGCAGTACTTC. Its protein product is CASMGQYYSYEQYF. The chain combines TRBV7-2 with TRBJ2-7; 7 nucleotides align to TRBD1. J gave up 1 base and V 7 bases, and 7 bases lay outside the gene matches. This CDR3 has 14 residues. Germline V lookup: CDR1 SGHTA, CDR2 FQGNSA.

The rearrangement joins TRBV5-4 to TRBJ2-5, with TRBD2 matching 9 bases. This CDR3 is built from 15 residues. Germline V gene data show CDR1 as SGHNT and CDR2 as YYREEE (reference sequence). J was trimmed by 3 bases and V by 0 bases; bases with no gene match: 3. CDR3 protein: CASSLASGNKETQYF. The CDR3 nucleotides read TGTGCCAGCAGCTTGGCTAGCGGGAACAAAGAGACCCAGTACTTC.

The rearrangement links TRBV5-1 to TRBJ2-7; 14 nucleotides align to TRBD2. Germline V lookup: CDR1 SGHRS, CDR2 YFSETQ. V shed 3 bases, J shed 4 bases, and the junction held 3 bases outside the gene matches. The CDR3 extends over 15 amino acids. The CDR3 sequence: CASSSRTSGRYEQYF. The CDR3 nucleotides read TGCGCCAGCAGCTCCCGGACTAGCGGGAGGTACGAGCAGTACTTC. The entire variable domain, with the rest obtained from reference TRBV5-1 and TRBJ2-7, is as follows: KAGVTQTPRYLIKTRGQQVTLSCSPISGHRSVSWYQQTPGQGLQFLFEYFSETQRNKGNFPGRFSGRQFSNSRSEMNVSTLELGDSALYLCASSSRTSGRYEQYFGPGTRLTVT.

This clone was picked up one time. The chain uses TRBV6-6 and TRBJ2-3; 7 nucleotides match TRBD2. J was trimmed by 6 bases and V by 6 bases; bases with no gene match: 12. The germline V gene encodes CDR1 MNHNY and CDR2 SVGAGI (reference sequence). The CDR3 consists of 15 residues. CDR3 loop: CASSRTSNIGDTQYF. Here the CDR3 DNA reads TGTGCCAGCAGCCGGACTAGTAATATAGGGGATACGCAGTATTTT.

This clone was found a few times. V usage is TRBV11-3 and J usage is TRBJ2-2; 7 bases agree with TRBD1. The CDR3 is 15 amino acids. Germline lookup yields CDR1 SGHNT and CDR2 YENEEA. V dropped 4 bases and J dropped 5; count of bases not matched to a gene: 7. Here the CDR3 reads CASSYDRVETGELFF. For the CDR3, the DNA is TGTGCCAGCAGCTACGACAGGGTGGAGACCGGGGAGCTGTTTTTT.

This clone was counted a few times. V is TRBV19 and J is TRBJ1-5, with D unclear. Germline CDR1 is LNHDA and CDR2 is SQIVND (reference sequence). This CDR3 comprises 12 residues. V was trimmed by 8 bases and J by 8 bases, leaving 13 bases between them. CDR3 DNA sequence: TGTGCCAGTGGAGGACCCTTGGAGCCCCAGCATTTT. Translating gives CASGGPLEPQHF.

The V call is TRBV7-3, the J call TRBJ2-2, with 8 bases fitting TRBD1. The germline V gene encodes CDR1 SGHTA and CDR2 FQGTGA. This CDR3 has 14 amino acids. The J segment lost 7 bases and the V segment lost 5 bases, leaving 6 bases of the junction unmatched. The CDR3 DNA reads TGTGCCAGCAGCCCATGGACAGGGCACGGGGAGCTGTTTTTT. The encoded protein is CASSPWTGHGELFF.

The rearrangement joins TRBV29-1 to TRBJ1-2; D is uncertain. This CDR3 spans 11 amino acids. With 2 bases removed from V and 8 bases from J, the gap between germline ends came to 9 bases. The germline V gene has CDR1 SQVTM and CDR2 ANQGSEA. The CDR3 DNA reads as TGCAGCGTTGAACATCTGGGCGGCTACACCTTC. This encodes CSVEHLGGYTF.

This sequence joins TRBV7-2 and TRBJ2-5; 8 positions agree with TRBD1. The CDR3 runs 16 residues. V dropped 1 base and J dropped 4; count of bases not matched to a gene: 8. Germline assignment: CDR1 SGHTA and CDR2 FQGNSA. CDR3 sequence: CASSLGLQGGGETQYF. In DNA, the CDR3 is TGTGCCAGCAGCTTAGGTCTACAGGGGGGCGGAGAGACCCAGTACTTC. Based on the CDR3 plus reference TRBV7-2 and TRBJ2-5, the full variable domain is GAGVSQSPSNKVTEKGKDVELRCDPISGHTALYWYRQSLGQGLEFLIYFQGNSAPDKSGLPSDRFSAERTGGSVSTLTIQRTQQEDSAVYLCASSLGLQGGGETQYFGPGTRLLVL.

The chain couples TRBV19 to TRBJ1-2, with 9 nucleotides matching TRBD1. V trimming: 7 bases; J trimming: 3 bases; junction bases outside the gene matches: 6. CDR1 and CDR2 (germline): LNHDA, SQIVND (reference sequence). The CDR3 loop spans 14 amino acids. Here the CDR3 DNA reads TGTGCCAGTAAGGGGACAGGGATTCACTATGGCTACACCTTC. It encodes CASKGTGIHYGYTF.

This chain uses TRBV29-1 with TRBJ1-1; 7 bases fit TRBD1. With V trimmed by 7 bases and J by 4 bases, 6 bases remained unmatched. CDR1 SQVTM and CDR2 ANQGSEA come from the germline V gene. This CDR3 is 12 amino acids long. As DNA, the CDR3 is TGCAGCGCCCGACAGGGACTCACTGAAGCTTTCTTT. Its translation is CSARQGLTEAFF.

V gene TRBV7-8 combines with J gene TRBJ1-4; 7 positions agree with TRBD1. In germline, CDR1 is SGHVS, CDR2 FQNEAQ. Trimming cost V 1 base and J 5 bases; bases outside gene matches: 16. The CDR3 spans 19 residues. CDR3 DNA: TGTGCCAGCAGCTTAGAAGGATGGGGCTCCGGGACAGTCAATGAAAAACTGTTTTTT. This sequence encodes CASSLEGWGSGTVNEKLFF. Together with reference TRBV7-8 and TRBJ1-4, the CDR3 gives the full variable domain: GAGVSQSPRYKVAKRGQDVALRCDPISGHVSLFWYQQALGQGPEFLTYFQNEAQLDKSGLPSDRFFAERPEGSVSTLKIQRTQQEDSAVYLCASSLEGWGSGTVNEKLFFGSGTQLSVL.

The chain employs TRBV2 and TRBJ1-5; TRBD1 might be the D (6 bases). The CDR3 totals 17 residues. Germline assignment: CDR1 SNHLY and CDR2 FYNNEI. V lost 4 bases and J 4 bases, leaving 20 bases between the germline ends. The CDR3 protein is CASSVTRTEYGNQPQHF. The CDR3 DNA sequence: TGTGCCAGCAGTGTAACCCGGACAGAATATGGAAATCAGCCCCAGCATTTT.

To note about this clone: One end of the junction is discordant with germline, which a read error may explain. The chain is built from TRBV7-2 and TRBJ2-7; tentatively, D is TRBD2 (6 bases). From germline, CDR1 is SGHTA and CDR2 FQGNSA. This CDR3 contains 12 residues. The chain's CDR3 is CASSLEGLGPDF. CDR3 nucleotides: TGTGCCAGCAGCTTAGAGGGACTGGGCCCCGACTTC.

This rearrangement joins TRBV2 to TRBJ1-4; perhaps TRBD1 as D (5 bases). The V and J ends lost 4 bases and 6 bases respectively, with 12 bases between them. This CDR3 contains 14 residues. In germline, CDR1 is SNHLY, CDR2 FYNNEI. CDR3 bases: TGTGCCAGCAGTGCAAGGGGCTTCGATGAAAAACTGTTTTTT. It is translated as CASSARGFDEKLFF.

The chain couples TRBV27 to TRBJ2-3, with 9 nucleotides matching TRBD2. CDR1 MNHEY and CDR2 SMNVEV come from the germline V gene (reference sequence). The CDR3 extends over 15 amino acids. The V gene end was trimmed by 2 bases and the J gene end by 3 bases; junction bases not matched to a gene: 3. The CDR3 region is CASSLGGRGTDTQYF. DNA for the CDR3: TGTGCCAGCAGTTTAGGCGGGAGGGGGACAGATACGCAGTATTTT.